The 5 T cell receptor beta chains given below trace back to one sample, sequenced in a study of blood T cells in healthy people across ages (dated by TCRdb to about 2015). Preparation of the library involved 5' RACE. TCRdb names Illumina HiSeq 2500 as the instrument used. The second PCR ran for about 7 to 11 cycles and used a J-beta primer mix along with a sample-barcoded 5' primer. Using fastp at Q25 and MiXCR, TCRdb reprocessed the public reads and kept productive beta chains. For every CDR3 protein sequence, its rows merge into one entry that carries the most common genes and DNA. In all, the sample holds approximately 580,000 distinct CDR3 sequences, and less than 25% of those were seen once. Around 10% of the sample rests with the top ten. These data were likewise used in another study, on T cells of mothers and their children.

Material: blood. These receptors all come from a boy younger than 18 in good health.

V is TRBV20-1 and J is TRBJ2-7, with 7 bases matching TRBD1. The J call may not be correct, given that the DNA end is closer to TRBJ2-1. CDR1 is DFQATT and CDR2 is SNEGSKA in the germline V gene (reference sequence). The CDR3 is 15 residues long. The CDR3 DNA sequence: TGCAGTGCTAGAGGAGGGGGCGCCTTCTACAATGAGCAGTTCTTC. The encoded protein is CSARGGGAFYNEQFF.

Remarks on this clonotype: The conserved closing phenylalanine or tryptophan is absent in this CDR3, likely reflecting a read error. The chain is built from TRBV3-1 and TRBJ2-5; D is unresolved. Germline loops: CDR1 LGHDT, CDR2 YNNKEL (reference sequence). V dropped 3 bases and J dropped 4 bases, with 15 bases sitting between them. The CDR3 is made up of 15 amino acids. CDR3 DNA sequence: TGTGCCAGCAGCCAGGAAGACTCAACCGGAGAGACCCAGTACCTC. Amino acid sequence: CASSQEDSTGETQYL.

The chain combines TRBV29-1 with TRBJ2-3; D possibly corresponds to TRBD1 (6 bases). Germline V gene lookup returns CDR1 SQVTM and CDR2 ANQGSEA. Trimming took off 1 base at V and 0 bases at J, with 14 bases between the two ends. The CDR3 is 16 residues long. The CDR3 region is CSVEVVQGSSTDTQYF. CDR3 bases: TGCAGCGTTGAAGTAGTGCAGGGGTCGAGCACAGATACGCAGTATTTT.

This clonotype was recorded many times. The chain recombines TRBV9 with TRBJ2-1; D is uncertain. Germline V CDR1 and CDR2: SGDLS, YYNGEE. The CDR3 spans 13 residues. V dropped 0 bases and J dropped 14 bases, with 15 bases sitting between them. The CDR3, as DNA: TGTGCCAGCAGCGTAGATTGGGGTTCAGGAAAGTTCTTC. Its protein product is CASSVDWGSGKFF.

This clonotype was detected a few times. V and J are TRBV20-1 and TRBJ1-6, with TRBD1 matching 7 bases. The CDR3 loop spans 15 amino acids. The V segment lost 0 bases and the J segment 7 bases; nucleotides outside the gene matches: 6. CDR1 is DFQATT and CDR2 is SNEGSKA in the germline V gene (reference sequence). The CDR3 spells CSARDPQGGNSPLHF. CDR3 nucleotides: TGCAGTGCTAGAGATCCGCAGGGGGGGAATTCACCCCTCCACTTT.